Presented here are 20 T cell receptor beta chains from one specimen sequenced in a study of T cells in women clearing cervical HPV infection. Sequenced by immunoSEQ multiplex PCR; TCRdb stores in-frame clones only, minus some. Reported are nearly 35,000 clones; the ten largest clones contain 1.6%. Sample: blood buffy coat. These receptors were obtained from a woman aged 18-70 years with a cervical HPV16 infection that either progressed to CIN3+ or cleared (not recorded which).

Points on this clone: The read terminates 3 residues ahead of where the CDR3 ends, so the germline J gene completes it. The rearrangement joins TRBV18 to TRBJ2-7, with 8 nucleotides matching TRBD2. Trimming cost V 2 bases and J 0 bases; bases outside gene matches: 6. CDR1 is KGHSH, CDR2 LQKENI, per germline. The CDR3 has 16 residues. The CDR3 region is CASSPVGGTSSYEQYF. The sequenced part of the CDR3 DNA is TGTGCCAGCTCACCAGTCGGGGGGACTAGCTCCTACGAG.

Worth noting for this clone: With the read ending 3 residues before the CDR3 end, the germline J gene is used to fill in that end. The chain combines TRBV5-1 with TRBJ2-5; 10 bases match TRBD1. V lost 3 bases and J lost 7; bases outside the gene matches: 6. Germline values: CDR1 SGHRS, CDR2 YFSETQ. This CDR3 has 14 amino acids. CDR3 sequence reads: CASSSGQGRGTQYF. CDR3 DNA (partial): TGCGCCAGCAGCTCGGGACAGGGGAGAGGGACC.

Note on this clone: Read sequence stops 3 residues before the CDR3 end, and the germline J gene provides the missing end. This chain joins TRBV7-8 and TRBJ1-4, with D unclear. Germline V gene lookup returns CDR1 SGHVS and CDR2 FQNEAQ. Trimming cost V 2 bases and J 7 bases, with 14 bases left between them. The CDR3 contains 15 residues. The CDR3 reads CASSLRIPAGEKLFF. The sequenced part of the CDR3 DNA is TGTGCCAGCAGCTTAAGGATCCCGGCGGGTGAAAAA.

A word on this clone: The read terminates 3 residues ahead of where the CDR3 ends, so the germline J gene completes it. The chain couples TRBV18 to TRBJ2-4, with D hard to call. CDR3 size: 12 residues. The germline V gene has CDR1 KGHSH and CDR2 LQKENI. Incomplete CDR3 DNA: TGTGCCAGCTCACCAGGCAATGATGGT. It specifies CASSPGNDG. The CDR3 in its entirety is CASSPGNDGQYF.

Regarding this clone: The read terminates 3 residues before the CDR3 end, so the remaining end is supplied by the germline J gene. The V gene is TRBV7-9, the J gene TRBJ1-1; a possible D gene is TRBD1 (5 bases). CDR1 and CDR2 (germline): SEHNR, FQNEAQ (reference sequence). The V end was cut by 1 base, the J end by 4 bases, with 13 bases between. This CDR3 has 15 amino acids. This CDR3 reads CASSLGGAYPTEAFF. Incomplete CDR3 DNA: TGTGCCAGCAGCTTAGGTGGGGCCTATCCCACTGAA.

A word on this clone: The missing CDR3 end, 3 residues past where the read stops, is filled in from the germline J gene. The gene calls are TRBV29-1 and TRBJ2-2; D perhaps matches TRBD1 (6 bases). The ends were cut back, 3 bases at V and 3 bases at J, with 8 bases in the middle. CDR3 size: 13 residues. Per germline, CDR1 SQVTM and CDR2 ANQGSEA. The CDR3 region is CSVEGQYTGELFF. CDR3 bases read: TGCAGCGTTGAGGGACAATACACCGGGGAG.

Regarding this clone: Read coverage stops 3 residues before the CDR3 terminus; the germline J gene supplies the remainder. V usage is TRBV2 and J usage is TRBJ2-1; the match to TRBD2 covers 10 bases. The CDR3 spans 14 residues. Germline V gene sequence: CDR1 SNHLY, CDR2 FYNNEI. J was trimmed by 7 bases and V by 8 bases; bases with no gene match: 8. Partial CDR3 DNA: TGTGCCAGCGTAACTGGAGCGGGGGGGAATGAG. Translated: CASVTGAGGNE. The full-length CDR3 reads as CASVTGAGGNEQFF.

To note about this clone: Read sequence stops 3 residues before the CDR3 end, and the germline J gene provides the missing end. The gene calls are TRBV2 and TRBJ2-3, with 7 nucleotides matching TRBD1. The CDR3 spans 16 residues. From germline, CDR1 is SNHLY and CDR2 FYNNEI. CDR3 DNA, as far as it was read: TGTGCCAGCAGTGAGAGGTATCGGGACAGTAATCAGCCG. This codes for CASSERYRDSNQP. The entire CDR3 protein is CASSERYRDSNQPQYF.

A note on this clone: Read data end 3 residues before the CDR3 end; the end is taken from the germline J gene. This sample includes further DNA sequences coding for the same CDR3. This chain uses TRBV29-1 with TRBJ1-2, with D possibly matching TRBD1 (6 bases). The CDR3 extends over 9 amino acids. The V gene's germline CDR1 is SQVTM and CDR2 ANQGSEA. The CDR3 bases that were read are TGCAGCTACAGGGAGGGC. As protein: CSYREG. The full CDR3 sequence reads CSYREGYTF.

The CDR3 region is CAISQRGGIPDTQYF. The sequenced CDR3 bases are TGTGCCATCAGCCAGAGGGGGGGCATACCCGATACG. V is TRBV10-3 and J is TRBJ2-3; weak D call: TRBD2 (7 bases). Read coverage stops 3 residues before the CDR3 terminus; the germline J gene supplies the remainder. Germline V CDR1 and CDR2: ENHRY, SYGVKD. Trimming shortened V by 6 bases and J by 6 bases, and 19 bases separated the two germline ends. This CDR3 comprises 15 residues.

As for this clone: The read stops 3 residues short of the end of the CDR3; the missing end is completed from the germline J gene. This chain links TRBV6-1 with TRBJ2-3, with 12 bases fitting TRBD2. Germline-derived CDR1 and CDR2 are MNHNS and SASEGT. The CDR3 has 16 residues. The trim removed 4 bases at V and 4 bases at J, leaving 6 bases unmatched. CDR3 bases read: TGTGCCAGCAGTGCCCAACTAGCGGGGGGCTCAGATACG. As protein: CASSAQLAGGSDT. The CDR3 in its entirety is CASSAQLAGGSDTQYF.

About this clone: The sequenced fragment ends 3 residues before the CDR3 boundary, so the rest is inferred from the germline J gene. The V and J genes are TRBV5-1 and TRBJ2-6; no clear D. CDR1 is SGHRS and CDR2 is YFSETQ in the germline V gene. With 2 bases removed from V and 0 bases from J, the gap between germline ends came to 3 bases. This CDR3 region has 14 residues. CDR3 DNA (partial): TGCGCCAGCAGCTTCGGCTCTGGGGCCAACGTC. This sequence encodes CASSFGSGANV. The full CDR3 protein reads CASSFGSGANVLTF.

Notes on this clone: The read comes to an end 3 residues before the CDR3 does, leaving the germline J gene to fill in the end. The V call is TRBV6-2 or TRBV6-3, the J call TRBJ2-1, with 9 nucleotides matching TRBD1. The CDR3 runs to 14 residues. The germline V gene encodes CDR1 MNHEY and CDR2 SVGEGT. Trimming cost V 6 bases and J 8 bases; bases outside gene matches: 8. CDR3 protein: CASRATGGSDEQFF. The DNA read from the CDR3 is TGTGCCAGCAGAGCAACAGGGGGCTCAGATGAG.

On this clone: The CDR3 extends 3 residues past the end of the read, so its final part is completed from the germline J gene. This rearrangement joins TRBV2 to TRBJ1-4; perhaps TRBD1 as D (6 bases). The CDR3 is 18 residues long. Germline V CDR1 and CDR2: SNHLY, FYNNEI. The part of the CDR3 DNA that was read is TGTGCCAGCAGTGACAGGGGCTCGCAATCGTCTGGGGCCAACGTA. Encoded protein: CASSDRGSQSSGANV. The whole CDR3 reads CASSDRGSQSSGANVLFF.

About this clone itself: The missing CDR3 end, 3 residues past where the read stops, is filled in from the germline J gene. V is TRBV5-1 and J is TRBJ2-2; 8 bases fit TRBD1. Germline assignment: CDR1 SGHRS and CDR2 YFSETQ. The CDR3 has 14 amino acids. V gave up 4 bases and J gave up 3 bases; unmatched junction bases: 2. This CDR3 is CASSVTGDTGELFF. The part of the CDR3 DNA that was read is TGCGCCAGCAGCGTGACAGGGGACACCGGGGAG. Filled out from reference TRBV5-1 and TRBJ2-2, the complete variable domain reads KAGVTQTPRYLIKTRGQQVTLSCSPISGHRSVSWYQQTPGQGLQFLFEYFSETQRNKGNFPGRFSGRQFSNSRSEMNVSTLELGDSALYLCASSVTGDTGELFFGEGSRLTVL.

The CDR3 is CSARVIAEGPSRGYTF. CDR3 bases read: TGCAGTGCTAGAGTCATCGCCGAGGGCCCCTCGCGAGGC. The J gene is TRBJ1-2, the V gene TRBV20-1; D gene unclear. The read is 3 residues too short to cover the CDR3 end, so that end is filled in from the germline J gene. The germline CDR1 and CDR2 sequences are DFQATT and SNEGSKA (reference sequence). This CDR3 region has 16 residues.

As regards this clone: Read data end 3 residues before the CDR3 end; the end is taken from the germline J gene. This sequence joins TRBV11-3 and TRBJ2-7; 8 nucleotides line up with TRBD2. Germline V gives CDR1 SGHNT, CDR2 YENEEA. The CDR3 covers 15 residues. Trimming removed 8 bases from V and 4 bases from J; junction bases left unmatched: 13. CDR3 protein: CASSRKGAGDYEQYF. Partial CDR3 DNA: TGTGCCAGCTCCCGTAAGGGAGCGGGAGATTACGAG.

Of note for this clone: From the germline J gene comes the end of the CDR3, since the read stops 3 residues before it. The V and J genes are TRBV29-1 and TRBJ1-2; 9 nucleotides line up with TRBD1. Germline trimming cut 7 bases from V and 5 bases from J; bases unmatched to any gene: 5. The CDR3 extends over 12 amino acids. Looked up from germline, CDR1 is SQVTM and CDR2 is ANQGSEA. The CDR3 sequence: CSAGDREYGYTF. Incomplete CDR3 DNA: TGCAGCGCGGGGGACAGGGAATATGGC.

About this clone itself: The CDR3 extends 3 residues past the end of the read, so its final part is completed from the germline J gene. The chain has TRBV5-4 and TRBJ1-2; D gene unclear. Germline CDR1 SGHNT, CDR2 YYREEE (reference sequence). Trimming removed 0 bases at V and 4 bases at J, with 16 bases between. The CDR3 has 16 residues. CDR3 sequence: CASSLGPQKNLYGYTF. The CDR3 DNA, read in part, is TGTGCCAGCAGCTTGGGGCCCCAGAAGAACCTCTATGGC.

Regarding this clone: The CDR3 end lies 3 residues beyond the end of the read and is filled in from the germline J gene. The chain couples TRBV11-2 to TRBJ2-3; 10 bases align to TRBD2. Germline CDR1 and CDR2: SGHAT and FQNNGV. The CDR3 contains 15 residues. This CDR3 is CASSLERGGVAAQYF. CDR3 DNA, as far as it was read: TGTGCCAGCAGCCTCGAGCGGGGGGGGGTAGCCGCG.